The text below deals with one TCR beta chain. It lacks a known antigen. Base qualities are not recorded, but no much larger clone differs from it by a single base. This sample is drawn from a study of blood T cell repertoires in COVID-19 (TCRdb year 2020). In the study overall: Collaborator samples came from the United States, Italy and Spain and covered acute and convalescent phases of COVID-19. Subjects who had been exposed to COVID-19, were actively infected with it, or had recovered from it provided the deeply sampled blood TCRbeta repertoires that made up the dataset. The prospective study material was composed of cDNA or gDNA derived from T cells, B-cell-depleted T cells, or PBMCs. The samples were drawn from two sources: the first 160 participants of the ongoing ImmuneRACE study, and over 950 subjects contributed by 6 global collaborators. The sample metadata nearly always contained a de-identified subject ID, COVID-19 status, age in years and sex. The repertoires were released in a freely available public database intended as a resource for research on the immune response to SARS-CoV-2. Where available, HLA class I and class II types were taken from metadata supplied by the sample provider and were not determined by assay-based typing. General findings and caveats noted by the study authors: The quantity of clinical and demographic metadata differed by source and by participant and was supplied without curation.

Inclusive of the bounding cysteine and phenylalanine, the CDR3 is 14 residues long. Just the 42-base CDR3 DNA is kept, in frame starting at base 1. V lost 3 bases and J lost 5 bases; the stretch between them is 11 bases long. CDR1 and CDR2 are drawn from the germline V gene (reference sequence): LNHDA, SQIVND. The immunoSEQ Assay, a bias-controlled multiplex PCR, was used to amplify TCRbeta CDR3 regions from genomic DNA. Per the source publication's procedure: The number of nucleated cells in each sample was estimated by amplification of reference gene primers within the assay. To quantify the absolute abundance of each unique TCRbeta CDR3 rearrangement, sequence reads were collapsed and filtered. For each sample, productive Simpson clonality was calculated as the square root of Simpson's diversity index over productive rearrangements. TCRdb provides this immuneACCESS table in a form limited to in-frame rearrangements. Some clones are lacking; in checked studies, under half of them reflect an unresolved V gene, and why the rest are absent is not known. Clonal size and the V and J genes are those of that table, whereas D and trimming came from the DNA. In this sample the table shows approximately 66,000 clones, 88% of which occur a single time. About 21% of the sample is in the top ten clones.

Whole blood was collected in K2EDTA tubes by collaborating institutions according to the institutions' own protocols. For TCRbeta analysis, collaborators shipped samples in one of three forms: frozen whole blood, isolated PBMCs, or DNA extracted from either of those sample types. Recombination connected TRBV19 to TRBJ2-1; the D gene is unclear. The sequenced sample consisted of peripheral blood. The clonotype comes from a woman in her forties or fifties with active or convalescent COVID-19. Here is the DNA: TGTGCCAGTAGTATCGGCGGTCCACACAATGAGCAGTTCTTC. Its translation reads: CASSIGGPHNEQFF.